One T cell receptor (beta chain) is described in this entry. Its antigen remains unknown. The CDR3 length is 17 residues. Germline V gene sequence: CDR1 LNHDA, CDR2 SQIVND (reference sequence). Trimming stripped 0 bases from V and 2 bases from J, with 15 bases between. The data stem from a study of a mutant IDH1 vaccine in newly diagnosed glioma. Across the study: Vaccines were begun 4-6 weeks after radiotherapy alone, or with temozolomide cycles. Therapy received beforehand was radiotherapy, temozolomide, or both, with most patients given both.

This table comes from immunoSEQ multiplex PCR, and its TCRdb copy is limited to in-frame clones, with some not included. The sample carries some 51,000 clones, just under 80% recorded once. The time point denotes: week 5, during vaccination. Every vaccination contained 300 ug of the mutant IDH1 20-mer peptide and was paired with topical imiquimod. Each astrocytoma in the donors was new, WHO grade 3 or 4, IDH1-mutant and ATRX-lost. This TCR was sampled from a woman in her thirties or forties with glioma. The chain employs TRBV19 and TRBJ2-3; D perhaps matches TRBD1 (6 bases). Material: PBMCs, obtained from a glioma patient whose treatment included an IDH1 peptide vaccine. The CDR3 protein is CASSIEGAGVYTDTQYF. The CDR3 bases are TGTGCCAGTAGTATAGAGGGGGCAGGGGTCTACACAGATACGCAGTATTTT.